These 17 T cell receptor beta chains were all obtained from the same sample, sequenced in a study of regulatory T cells in long-lasting Graves disease. Time point of the sample: persistent/refractory GD, antithyroid drugs over 5 years with positive TRAb. Making the TCR library involved RNA that had been extracted from PBMCs. Arm-PCR of CDR3 regions with iRepertoire HTBI primers generated TCR beta libraries. TCRdb processed the multiplex PCR reads anew with MiXCR; each CDR3 protein has one entry. The data contain 650,000 to 850,000 distinct CDR3 sequences, about 32% of them seen just once; the ten biggest clones take up under 55%. The starting material was peripheral blood mononuclear cells (PBMCs), obtained when the disease was refractory, from a patient treated with antithyroid drugs. The origin of the receptors is a female donor with Graves disease.

This clonotype was counted many times. The chain combines TRBV20-1 with TRBJ2-5; 8 bases are shared with TRBD2. The CDR3 spans 15 residues. Germline V CDR1 and CDR2: DFQATT, SNEGSKA (reference sequence). The ends lost 0 bases at V and 4 bases at J; junction bases unmatched: 7. CDR3: CSARDWPSGPETQYF. The CDR3 region has the DNA TGCAGTGCTAGAGATTGGCCTAGCGGGCCAGAGACCCAGTACTTC.

This clonotype was seen a single time. This sequence joins TRBV7-9 and TRBJ2-5, with D unclear. CDR1 is SEHNR and CDR2 is FQNEAQ in the germline V gene (reference sequence). The V and J ends lost 1 base and 3 bases respectively, with 6 bases between them. The CDR3 totals 13 residues. The CDR3 sequence is CASSLGMEETQYF. The CDR3 bases are TGTGCCAGCAGCTTAGGGATGGAAGAGACCCAGTACTTC.

This clonotype was seen a few times. The V gene is TRBV6-1, the J gene TRBJ2-7; D gene unclear. Germline V gene lookup returns CDR1 MNHNS and CDR2 SASEGT. Trimming pared 1 base from V and 4 bases from J, leaving 5 bases between. This CDR3 has 12 amino acids. The CDR3 DNA sequence: TGTGCCAGCAGTGAAGAATGGTACGAGCAGTACTTC. This translates into CASSEEWYEQYF.

In this sample, this clonotype turned up a few times. The chain joins TRBV28 to TRBJ2-5, with TRBD1 matching over 8 bases. V lost 3 bases and J lost 4; bases outside the gene matches: 7. The CDR3 is 15 amino acids. From germline, CDR1 is MDHEN and CDR2 SYDVKM. The CDR3 DNA is TGTGCCAGCAGTTTCCAGGGGGCGTTATCAGAGACCCAGTACTTC. It yields the protein CASSFQGALSETQYF. The whole variable domain, remainder taken from reference TRBV28 and TRBJ2-5, is DVKVTQSSRYLVKRTGEKVFLECVQDMDHENMFWYRQDPGLGLRLIYFSYDVKMKEKGDIPEGYSVSREKKERFSLILESASTNQTSMYLCASSFQGALSETQYFGPGTRLLVL.

This clonotype showed up just a few times. The chain recombines TRBV28 with TRBJ1-4; D is uncertain. The CDR3 runs to 14 residues. V was trimmed by 3 bases and J by 10 bases, leaving 15 bases between them. CDR1 and CDR2 from the germline V gene are MDHEN and SYDVKM. The DNA of the CDR3 is TGTGCCAGCAGTTTCCCCCCTCAAAACGGAAAACTGTTTTTT. Translation: CASSFPPQNGKLFF.

In its sample, this clonotype was seen many times. The chain couples TRBV2 to TRBJ2-5; no reliable D call. The CDR3 is made up of 15 amino acids. V gave up 0 bases and J gave up 0 bases, with 8 bases separating them. Germline V gene data show CDR1 as SNHLY and CDR2 as FYNNEI. The CDR3 bases are TGTGCCAGCAGTGAAGCGGTGGGTAACCAAGAGACCCAGTACTTC. Translating it yields CASSEAVGNQETQYF.

The chain carries TRBV9 and TRBJ2-7, with D possibly matching TRBD1 (5 bases). The germline V gene encodes CDR1 SGDLS and CDR2 YYNGEE. The CDR3 extends over 15 amino acids. V lost 0 bases, J lost 4 bases, and 14 bases lay in between. The CDR3 protein is CASSVDDSNFYEQYF. The CDR3 nucleotides are TGTGCCAGCAGCGTAGATGACAGTAACTTTTACGAGCAGTACTTC.

The chain employs TRBV24-1 and TRBJ1-2; unclear D gene. Trimming pared 3 bases from V and 1 base from J, leaving 11 bases between. Germline-derived CDR1 and CDR2 are KGHDR and SFDVKD. The length of the CDR3 is 15 residues. The CDR3 loop reads CATSDREGDNYGYTF. The DNA for the CDR3 is TGTGCCACCAGTGATCGGGAAGGTGATAACTATGGCTACACCTTC.

This clonotype was counted many times. V usage is TRBV20-1 and J usage is TRBJ1-5; D is uncertain. The germline V gene encodes CDR1 DFQATT and CDR2 SNEGSKA (reference sequence). V shed 5 bases and J shed 3 bases, with 8 bases lying between them. The CDR3 loop spans 12 amino acids. This CDR3 reads CSALGLNQPQHF. The DNA for the CDR3 is TGCAGTGCTCTCGGGCTCAATCAGCCCCAGCATTTT.

The chain combines TRBV5-5 with TRBJ2-2; D remains ambiguous. Germline V gives CDR1 SGHKS, CDR2 YYEKEE (reference sequence). V lost 1 base, J lost 0 bases, and 13 bases lay in between. This CDR3 has 17 residues. The CDR3 spells CASSLSGQRSNTGELFF. CDR3 nucleotide sequence: TGTGCCAGCAGCTTGTCAGGTCAGCGATCGAACACCGGGGAGCTGTTTTTT.

This chain links TRBV29-1 with TRBJ2-4, with 9 positions matching TRBD1. V gave up 4 bases and J gave up 0 bases; unmatched junction bases: 4. Per the germline V gene, CDR1 is SQVTM and CDR2 is ANQGSEA. There are 15 residues in the CDR3. The CDR3 here is CSVGGQGLAKNIQYF. The CDR3 coding sequence is TGCAGCGTTGGGGGACAGGGTCTAGCCAAAAACATTCAGTACTTC.

The chain links TRBV12-3 or TRBV12-4 to TRBJ1-3, with a weak D call TRBD1 (6 bases). CDR3 length: 17 residues. V was shortened by 5 bases and J by 0 bases, with 17 bases between the two germline ends. The CDR3 bases are TGTGCCAGCAGTAGGACCGGGACACCAAACTCTGGAAACACCATATATTTT. This gives the protein CASSRTGTPNSGNTIYF.

About this clonotype itself: The CDR3 does not close with the conserved phenylalanine or tryptophan, likely indicating a read error. The chain has TRBV5-5 and TRBJ2-3; 11 bases are shared with TRBD2. CDR3 size: 19 residues. From germline, CDR1 is SGHKS and CDR2 YYEKEE (reference sequence). The CDR3 DNA is TGCGCCAGCAGCTTGGGGGGGGGTCCGGGACTAGCGGTCACAGATACGCAGTATCTT. Its translation: CASSLGGGPGLAVTDTQYL.

This chain links TRBV27 with TRBJ2-7; 14 positions agree with TRBD2. The CDR3 consists of 16 residues. Germline V gives CDR1 MNHEY, CDR2 SMNVEV (reference sequence). The ends lost 5 bases at V and 3 bases at J; junction bases unmatched: 6. The CDR3 here is CASSITGTSGSYEQYF. DNA for the CDR3: TGTGCCAGCAGTATCACTGGGACTAGCGGGAGCTACGAGCAGTACTTC.

The sample holds many counts of this clonotype. The chain employs TRBV6-9 and TRBJ2-7; D might be TRBD1 (6 bases). Between the trimmed V and J ends, which lost 0 bases and 0 bases, there was a span of 12 bases. CDR1 and CDR2 from the germline V gene are MNHGY and SVAAGI. The CDR3 is 16 amino acids. Written as DNA, the CDR3 is TGTGCCAGCAGTTATTCTCGGGACACCATCTCCTACGAGCAGTACTTC. It codes for CASSYSRDTISYEQYF.

The V call is TRBV7-3, the J call TRBJ2-2; 7 bases map to TRBD2. The V and J ends lost 1 base and 4 bases, in that order; junction bases with no gene match: 6. Germline CDR1 is SGHTA and CDR2 is FQGTGA. This CDR3 region has 16 residues. The CDR3 protein is CASSLIGGSVTGELFF. CDR3 coding DNA: TGTGCCAGCAGCTTAATTGGCGGGAGTGTCACCGGGGAGCTGTTTTTT. Drawing the rest from reference TRBV7-3 and TRBJ2-2, the complete variable domain is GAGVSQTPSNKVTEKGKYVELRCDPISGHTALYWYRQSLGQGPEFLIYFQGTGAADDSGLPNDRFFAVRPEGSVSTLKIQRTERGDSAVYLCASSLIGGSVTGELFFGEGSRLTVL.

This clonotype was observed a few times. The chain has TRBV5-1 and TRBJ1-1; 10 bases align to TRBD1. V dropped 0 bases and J dropped 4; count of bases not matched to a gene: 9. Germline CDR1 reads SGHRS; CDR2 reads YFSETQ. This CDR3 region has 17 residues. CDR3 DNA sequence: TGCGCCAGCAGCTTGGTGGGGACAGGGGTCGGAGGCACTGAAGCTTTCTTT. Amino acids: CASSLVGTGVGGTEAFF.